This TCR beta chain is drawn from a study of identical twins. This clonotype was counted at least ten times. The antigen is unknown. A universal primer site was added by template switching, and unique molecular identifiers were carried by the cDNA. TCRdb recomputed calls from the 5' RACE reads with MiXCR, one row per CDR3 protein. The data hold roughly 490,000 distinct CDR3 sequences, with roughly 13% observed a single time. Study findings and constraints: Because invariant MAIT and iNKT cells could be present, zero-insertion analyses could be partly confounded. Cord blood beta clonotypes present at high abundance carried fewer insertions; no such pattern appeared in memory repertoires.

Trimming left V 4 bases short and J 5 bases short, with 7 bases between. The CDR3 is made up of 12 amino acids. Per the germline V gene, CDR1 is SGHTA and CDR2 is FQGNSA. These data also featured in a second study, about yellow fever vaccine responses in identical twins. That investigation notes: Twins showed a vaccine T cell response that reportedly seemed partly convergent, partly personalized.

The sample comprised CD4+ T cells sorted from blood. This chain connects TRBV7-2 to TRBJ2-3; D not resolved. This receptor was identified in a woman aged 18-35 years in good health. The CDR3 DNA reads TGTGCCAGCAGCTCCTACGTAGATACGCAGTATTTT. Translating gives CASSSYVDTQYF.